This T cell receptor (beta chain) was recorded in a study of blood T cell repertoires in COVID-19. Background on the study: Whether acute or convalescent, the COVID-19 samples came from the United States, Italy and Spain. T cells, B-cell-depleted T cells, or PBMCs supplied cDNA or gDNA.

As handled by the study authors: Using reference gene primer amplification, nucleated cell counts were estimated. The protocol was immunoSEQ multiplex PCR, while the TCRdb copy is restricted to in-frame clones and leaves out a portion. The D gene and trimming were derived from the DNA, and the V and J assignments and clone size from that table. Here the sample spans hundreds of thousands of clones, approximately 90% being singletons. Germline V gives CDR1 SGDLS, CDR2 YYNGEE. V lost 0 bases and J lost 5, with 13 bases in between. The CDR3 runs to 15 residues. The sequenced material came from peripheral blood. This clonotype was obtained from a woman aged 18 to 35 with acute or convalescent COVID-19. The V gene is TRBV9, the J gene TRBJ2-3, with D possibly matching TRBD2 (7 bases). CDR3 sequence reads: CASSVVGGRGDTQYF. CDR3 nucleotide sequence: TGTGCCAGCAGCGTAGTCGGGGGGCGAGGAGATACGCAGTATTTT.